One sample yielded the 18 T cell receptor beta chains listed below, sequenced in a study of T cell changes during pregnancy in multiple sclerosis. Sequencing used immunoSEQ multiplex PCR; TCRdb keeps in-frame clones, though not all of them. The repertoire holds 70,000 to 75,000 clones, with 85% to 95% as singletons. The specimen was peripheral blood, collected before pregnancy. The receptors originated from a female donor with multiple sclerosis, enrolled in a pregnancy study.

This clone has only one observation. This chain uses TRBV6-6 with TRBJ2-7, with 9 nucleotides matching TRBD1. CDR3 length: 15 amino acids. Germline-derived CDR1 and CDR2 are MNHNY and SVGAGI (reference sequence). V shed 6 bases, J shed 1 base, and the junction held 7 bases outside the gene matches. The chain's CDR3 is CASRLPGQGSYEQYF. CDR3 DNA sequence: TGTGCCAGCAGGCTCCCGGGACAGGGTTCCTACGAGCAGTACTTC.

The J gene is TRBJ2-1, the V gene TRBV27, with a tentative D call TRBD2 (6 bases). Per germline, CDR1 MNHEY and CDR2 SMNVEV (reference sequence). CDR3 length: 13 residues. Deletions cut 4 bases from V and 9 bases from J, with 13 bases between. The CDR3 DNA is TGTGCCAGCAGTTCAAGACTAGGCTTTGAGCAGTTCTTC. Amino acid sequence: CASSSRLGFEQFF.

The chain uses TRBV19 and TRBJ1-1, with TRBD1 identical over 7 bases. The germline gives CDR1 LNHDA, CDR2 SQIVND (reference sequence). V lost 3 bases, J lost 3 bases, and 4 bases stayed unmatched. This CDR3 is 14 amino acids long. The CDR3 is CASSITGVDTEAFF. The DNA of the CDR3 is TGTGCCAGTAGTATTACAGGGGTGGACACTGAAGCTTTCTTT.

V is TRBV19 and J is TRBJ1-1; 8 nucleotides line up with TRBD1. Germline CDR1 LNHDA, CDR2 SQIVND (reference sequence). The ends lost 3 bases at V and 1 base at J; junction bases unmatched: 4. The CDR3 covers 15 residues. The CDR3 region has the DNA TGTGCCAGTAGTATCGGAGGGACAGGGAACACTGAAGCTTTCTTT. Translation: CASSIGGTGNTEAFF.

The rearrangement uses TRBV6-1 and TRBJ2-7, with D unclear. Germline V lookup: CDR1 MNHNS, CDR2 SASEGT. This CDR3 has 11 amino acids. With 8 bases removed from V and 3 bases from J, the gap between germline ends came to 8 bases. For the CDR3, the DNA is TGTGCCAGCGGCATTAACTACGAGCAGTACTTC. Its protein is CASGINYEQYF.

This clone was recorded only once. V and J are TRBV7-9 and TRBJ2-3, with 12 bases fitting TRBD2. This CDR3 is built from 17 residues. Germline V gene data show CDR1 as SEHNR and CDR2 as FQNEAQ (reference sequence). The V and J ends lost 3 bases and 4 bases, in that order; junction bases with no gene match: 8. CDR3 DNA: TGTGCCAGCAGCTTCCTAGCGGGAGGGCCCGGCGCAGATACGCAGTATTTT. Encoded protein: CASSFLAGGPGADTQYF.

This clone was seen a single time. V gene TRBV5-1 combines with J gene TRBJ2-1, with 11 bases fitting TRBD2. Per the germline V gene, CDR1 is SGHRS and CDR2 is YFSETQ. V gave up 0 bases and J gave up 7 bases; unmatched junction bases: 6. This CDR3 contains 16 residues. The CDR3 is CASSLEVAGGPNEQFF. The CDR3 nucleotides are TGCGCCAGCAGCTTGGAGGTAGCGGGAGGGCCAAATGAGCAGTTCTTC.

In DNA form, the CDR3 reads TGTGCCACCAACCCTAGCACCGTCGGTGAGCAGTTCTTC. This gives the protein CATNPSTVGEQFF. V usage is TRBV2 and J usage is TRBJ2-1, with TRBD2 as a possible D gene (5 bases). CDR3 length equals 13 residues. Trimming removed 10 bases at V and 9 bases at J, with 19 bases between. The germline V gene encodes CDR1 SNHLY and CDR2 FYNNEI.

The chain combines TRBV4-2 with TRBJ2-7, with 8 bases aligning to TRBD1. This CDR3 region has 15 residues. Germline V gene sequence: CDR1 LGHNA, CDR2 YNFKEQ. Losses at the gene ends were 4 bases for V and 3 bases for J; bases not matched to a gene: 8. The CDR3 region has the DNA TGTGCCAGCAGCCGCGCTTCGGGACAGGACTACGAGCAGTACTTC. The encoded protein is CASSRASGQDYEQYF.

This chain links TRBV20-1 with TRBJ2-7; D gene unclear. Trimming cost V 8 bases and J 4 bases, with 12 bases left between them. The germline V gene encodes CDR1 DFQATT and CDR2 SNEGSKA (reference sequence). The CDR3 spans 11 residues. The CDR3 reads CSTTPLYEQYF. CDR3 nucleotides: TGCAGTACTACCCCCTTGTACGAGCAGTACTTC.

The V gene is TRBV9, the J gene TRBJ1-4; 7 bases are a match to TRBD1. Germline V gene sequence: CDR1 SGDLS, CDR2 YYNGEE. The junction had 24 bases not matched to a gene; V was cut back by 2 bases and J by 8 bases. The CDR3 consists of 20 residues. CDR3: CASSVDGGGTVGAPGEKLFF. CDR3 sequence (DNA): TGTGCCAGCAGCGTCGACGGAGGCGGGACAGTCGGGGCTCCGGGCGAAAAACTGTTTTTT.

J is TRBJ1-1 and V is TRBV2; D is possibly TRBD1 (5 bases). V gave up 7 bases and J gave up 5 bases, with 17 bases separating them. The CDR3 is 14 amino acids. Germline V gene sequence: CDR1 SNHLY, CDR2 FYNNEI. Here the CDR3 DNA reads TGTGCCAGCATATGGTCGCAGGGAGGTACTGAAGCTTTCTTT. Translating gives CASIWSQGGTEAFF. The whole variable domain, remainder taken from reference TRBV2 and TRBJ1-1, is EPEVTQTPSHQVTQMGQEVILRCVPISNHLYFYWYRQILGQKVEFLVSFYNNEISEKSEIFDDQFSVERPDGSNFTLKIRSTKLEDSAMYFCASIWSQGGTEAFFGQGTRLTVV.

The CDR3 reads CASRTDRDVSGANVLTF. In DNA form, the CDR3 reads TGTGCCAGCAGGACGGACAGGGACGTCTCTGGGGCCAACGTCCTGACTTTC. The chain links TRBV27 to TRBJ2-6; the match to TRBD1 covers 8 bases. With V trimmed by 6 bases and J by 0 bases, 7 bases remained unmatched. The CDR3 sequence is 17 residues long. Per the germline V gene, CDR1 is MNHEY and CDR2 is SMNVEV (reference sequence).

The genes are TRBV19 and TRBJ2-7; 8 nucleotides line up with TRBD1. CDR1 and CDR2 (germline): LNHDA, SQIVND (reference sequence). The CDR3 length is 15 residues. V shed 5 bases and J 3 bases; nucleotides not matched to a gene: 9. CDR3 sequence: CASSFTGTGDYEQYF. The CDR3 region has the DNA TGTGCCAGTAGTTTCACCGGGACAGGAGACTACGAGCAGTACTTC. The full variable domain, in which reference TRBV19 and TRBJ2-7 provide the parts outside the CDR3, is DGGITQSPKYLFRKEGQNVTLSCEQNLNHDAMYWYRQDPGQGLRLIYYSQIVNDFQKGDIAEGYSVSREKKESFPLTVTSAQKNPTAFYLCASSFTGTGDYEQYFGPGTRLTVT.

In this sample, this clone turned up once. The chain is built from TRBV7-2 and TRBJ2-1; D not resolved. Trimming left V 3 bases short and J 0 bases short, with 12 bases between. This CDR3 comprises 16 residues. CDR1 SGHTA and CDR2 FQGNSA come from the germline V gene. CDR3 nucleotides: TGTGCCAGCAGCTTTAATAGCTATAGCTCCTACAATGAGCAGTTCTTC. This encodes CASSFNSYSSYNEQFF.

For the CDR3, the DNA is TGTGCCAGCAGGGGCACAGGGAGCAATCAGCCCCAGCATTTT. Its protein is CASRGTGSNQPQHF. The chain employs TRBV27 and TRBJ1-5; TRBD1 might be the D (6 bases). The CDR3 runs to 14 residues. CDR1 and CDR2 from the germline V gene are MNHEY and SMNVEV (reference sequence). The V end was cut by 6 bases, the J end by 1 base, with 10 bases between.

The CDR3 DNA is TGTGCCAGCAGCAAAGCGGGATTATCCTACGAGCAGTACTTC. This gives the protein CASSKAGLSYEQYF. V gene TRBV6-5 combines with J gene TRBJ2-7, with 7 positions matching TRBD2. The V and J ends lost 6 bases and 1 base, in that order; junction bases with no gene match: 6. The germline V gene encodes CDR1 MNHEY and CDR2 SVGAGI. This CDR3 comprises 14 residues.

This chain joins TRBV5-3 and TRBJ2-2; 15 bases match TRBD2. TRBV5-3 is sorted into the ORF group, with uncertain function. The trim removed 3 bases at V and 8 bases at J, leaving 5 bases unmatched. This CDR3 contains 16 residues. The CDR3 DNA is TGTGCCAGAAGCTGCCGGACTAGCGGGAGGGTTGGGGAGCTGTTTTTT. This gives the protein CARSCRTSGRVGELFF.